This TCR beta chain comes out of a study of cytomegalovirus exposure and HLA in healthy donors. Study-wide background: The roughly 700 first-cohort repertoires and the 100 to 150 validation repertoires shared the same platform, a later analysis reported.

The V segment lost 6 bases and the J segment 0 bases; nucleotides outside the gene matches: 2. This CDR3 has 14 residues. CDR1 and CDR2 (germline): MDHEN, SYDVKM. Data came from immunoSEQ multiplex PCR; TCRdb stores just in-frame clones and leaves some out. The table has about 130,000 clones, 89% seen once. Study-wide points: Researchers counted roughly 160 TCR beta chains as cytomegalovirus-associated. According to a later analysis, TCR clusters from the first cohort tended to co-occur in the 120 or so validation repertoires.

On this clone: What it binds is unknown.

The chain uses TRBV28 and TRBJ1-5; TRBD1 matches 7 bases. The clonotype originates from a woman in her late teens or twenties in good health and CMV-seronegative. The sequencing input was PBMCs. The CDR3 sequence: CASSRDSSNQPQHF. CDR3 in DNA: TGTGCCAGCAGCAGGGACAGTAGCAATCAGCCCCAGCATTTT.